This entry lists 17 T cell receptor beta chains sequenced from one sample in a study of T-cell memory formation after mild COVID-19. TCRdb ran MiXCR on the 5' RACE reads and lists one entry per CDR3 protein. The sample lists a few hundred thousand distinct CDR3 sequences, around 27% seen once, with 13% in the top ten. Sequenced material: PBMCs or a T cell subset sorted from them (not recorded which). These receptors originate from an adult woman who had mild COVID-19 (a few samples of this study predate the infection). Cell type and time point are not known.

This chain uses TRBV5-4 with TRBJ2-5, with 10 bases lining up with TRBD2. The V gene's germline CDR1 is SGHNT and CDR2 YYREEE (reference sequence). This CDR3 has 16 residues. V lost 4 bases and J lost 5; bases outside the gene matches: 11. CDR3 sequence reads: CASSPPSGSVGETQYF. For the CDR3, the DNA is TGTGCCAGCAGCCCGCCTAGCGGGAGTGTAGGCGAGACCCAGTACTTC. Full variable domain (outside the CDR3, taken from reference TRBV5-4 and TRBJ2-5): ETGVTQSPTHLIKTRGQQVTLRCSSQSGHNTVSWYQQALGQGPQFIFQYYREEENGRGNFPPRFSGLQFPNYSSELNVNALELDDSALYLCASSPPSGSVGETQYFGPGTRLLVL.

This chain uses TRBV4-2 with TRBJ1-5, with 8 bases that match TRBD1. The length of the CDR3 is 15 residues. Germline V gene data show CDR1 as LGHNA and CDR2 as YNFKEQ. Trimming removed 0 bases from V and 6 bases from J; junction bases left unmatched: 4. The CDR3 DNA is TGTGCCAGCAGCCAAGAGGACAGGGTGGGTCAGCCCCAGCATTTT. This codes for CASSQEDRVGQPQHF.

This chain connects TRBV4-1 to TRBJ1-1; D is uncertain. From germline, CDR1 is MGHRA and CDR2 YSYEKL. V lost 0 bases to trimming and J lost 4 bases, with 9 bases between them. The CDR3 covers 14 residues. The CDR3 bases are TGCGCCAGCAGCCAAGATCCGACGGGCACTGAAGCTTTCTTT. It encodes CASSQDPTGTEAFF.

Only a few counts were recorded for this clonotype. The chain employs TRBV30 and TRBJ2-3; D is uncertain. Germline loops: CDR1 GTSNPN, CDR2 SVGIG (reference sequence). The CDR3 spans 12 residues. The ends were cut back, 0 bases at V and 4 bases at J, with 5 bases in the middle. This chain's CDR3 is CAWSVNPDTQYF. The CDR3 DNA reads as TGTGCCTGGAGTGTAAACCCAGATACGCAGTATTTT.

V usage is TRBV24-1 and J usage is TRBJ2-2; D is possibly TRBD1 (6 bases). Germline V gene lookup returns CDR1 KGHDR and CDR2 SFDVKD. CDR3 length equals 13 residues. V was cut by 9 bases and J by 6 bases, with 13 bases left in between. The CDR3 DNA reads TGTGCCACCCGGGACACCTTACCCGGGGAGCTGTTTTTT. This encodes CATRDTLPGELFF.

The chain recombines TRBV7-8 with TRBJ2-4; D may be TRBD1 or TRBD2 (6 bases each). V was shortened by 5 bases and J by 8 bases, with 22 bases between the two germline ends. This CDR3 region has 16 residues. Germline lookup yields CDR1 SGHVS and CDR2 FQNEAQ. The CDR3 DNA reads as TGTGCCAGCAGCCCTCGACAGGATATTGGCGGGGACATTCAGTACTTC. Translating gives CASSPRQDIGGDIQYF.

J is TRBJ1-2 and V is TRBV20-1; no clear D gene. CDR1 is DFQATT, CDR2 SNEGSKA, per germline (reference sequence). The CDR3 extends over 10 amino acids. Between the trimmed V and J ends, which lost 3 bases and 8 bases, there was a span of 7 bases. In nucleotides, the CDR3 is TGCAGTGCTAGCTATTACGGCTACACCTTC. As protein: CSASYYGYTF.

The table lists this clonotype with a few counts. The gene calls are TRBV19 and TRBJ1-1; D uncertain. The CDR3 consists of 14 residues. The germline gives CDR1 LNHDA, CDR2 SQIVND (reference sequence). The ends were cut back, 4 bases at V and 1 base at J, with 10 bases in the middle. CDR3 sequence (DNA): TGTGCCAGTAGTAAAGCCACTACGAACACTGAAGCTTTCTTT. Its translation is CASSKATTNTEAFF.

This clonotype has only a few counts. V gene TRBV7-6 combines with J gene TRBJ1-1; perhaps TRBD1 as D (5 bases). The V and J ends lost 1 base and 5 bases respectively, with 14 bases between them. CDR3 length equals 15 residues. Looked up from germline, CDR1 is SGHVS and CDR2 is FNYEAQ. CDR3 residues: CASSLGEGSGTEAFF. CDR3 nucleotide sequence: TGTGCCAGCAGCTTAGGGGAGGGGAGTGGAACTGAAGCTTTCTTT.

This clonotype was recorded many times. The V and J genes are TRBV12-3 or TRBV12-4 and TRBJ2-7; no firm D call. CDR3 length equals 14 residues. V was pared by 4 bases and J by 5 bases, with 15 bases between. The CDR3 is CASSSAIPGDEQYF. The CDR3 nucleotides are TGTGCCAGCAGTTCTGCGATACCGGGCGACGAGCAGTACTTC.

The rearrangement joins TRBV18 to TRBJ1-5; TRBD1 might be the D (6 bases). The CDR3 is 17 residues long. V was trimmed by 2 bases and J by 1 base, leaving 15 bases between them. Germline values: CDR1 KGHSH, CDR2 LQKENI. CDR3 DNA sequence: TGTGCCAGCTCACCATTTTCAGGGGTGGGGAGCAATCAGCCCCAGCATTTT. It yields the protein CASSPFSGVGSNQPQHF.

The sample holds a few counts of this clonotype. The chain recombines TRBV18 with TRBJ1-5; 9 bases agree with TRBD1. Germline values: CDR1 KGHSH, CDR2 LQKENI. V lost 3 bases to trimming and J lost 0 bases; unmatched junction nucleotides: 6. The CDR3 is 17 residues long. This CDR3 is CASSPTGGQYSNQPQHF. The CDR3 DNA reads as TGTGCCAGCTCACCGACAGGGGGACAGTATAGCAATCAGCCCCAGCATTTT. Supplemented by reference TRBV18 and TRBJ1-5, the full variable domain reads NAGVMQNPRHLVRRRGQEARLRCSPMKGHSHVYWYRQLPEEGLKFMVYLQKENIIDESGMPKERFSAEFPKEGPSILRIQQVVRGDSAAYFCASSPTGGQYSNQPQHFGDGTRLSIL.

The chain recombines TRBV10-3 with TRBJ2-1; TRBD2 aligns across 9 bases. This CDR3 is 15 amino acids long. Germline CDR1 ENHRY, CDR2 SYGVKD. Trimming removed 3 bases from V and 7 bases from J; junction bases left unmatched: 7. CDR3 sequence: CAISDFSGSGNEQFF. Written as DNA, the CDR3 is TGTGCCATCAGTGATTTTAGCGGGAGTGGTAATGAGCAGTTCTTC.

This clonotype was recorded only once. The V call is TRBV15, the J call TRBJ1-5; D is possibly TRBD1 (5 bases). The V gene lost 6 bases and the J gene lost 0 bases, with 9 bases spanning the gap. The CDR3 is 14 residues long. The V gene's germline CDR1 is LNHNV and CDR2 YYDKDF (reference sequence). CDR3 nucleotide sequence: TGTGCCACCAGTAGGGGATATAGCAATCAGCCCCAGCATTTT. Protein sequence: CATSRGYSNQPQHF.

This sequence joins TRBV12-3 or TRBV12-4 and TRBJ2-1; 8 positions match TRBD1. There are 13 residues in the CDR3. The V gene end was trimmed by 9 bases and the J gene end by 12 bases; junction bases not matched to a gene: 13. The CDR3 nucleotides read TGTGCCAGTATACCGATGGCAGGGGGCGGGCAGTTCTTC. This gives the protein CASIPMAGGGQFF.

This sequence joins TRBV29-1 and TRBJ2-1; possible D gene TRBD1, 5 bases. This CDR3 is 14 amino acids long. Germline assignment: CDR1 SQVTM and CDR2 ANQGSEA. Trimming stripped 4 bases from V and 9 bases from J, with 19 bases between. CDR3 residues: CSVALDSAVGEQFF. The DNA for the CDR3 is TGCAGCGTTGCCCTTGACAGTGCCGTCGGTGAGCAGTTCTTC.

This rearrangement joins TRBV5-1 to TRBJ1-1; perhaps TRBD1 as D (5 bases). CDR1 and CDR2 (germline): SGHRS, YFSETQ. This CDR3 is 13 amino acids long. The V gene lost 0 bases and the J gene lost 6 bases, with 9 bases spanning the gap. CDR3 loop: CASSLGGDPEAFF. Here the CDR3 DNA reads TGCGCCAGCAGCTTGGGGGGGGACCCTGAAGCTTTCTTT.